These T cell receptor beta chains were read from a single sample in a study of control samples from healthy donors and cancer patients. Here immunoSEQ multiplex PCR was the method, and the copy in TCRdb shows in-frame clones only, minus some. The sample includes some 140,000 clones, roughly 92% of them seen just once. The sequenced sample was blood. These receptors all come from a man aged 25 to 45 in good health. CDR3s include the opening cysteine and the closing phenylalanine or tryptophan. Fields, in order: clone size, V gene, J gene, D gene, CDR3 DNA, CDR3 protein. A D gene is named only where the DNA matches it firmly. A row's size may be missing; if present it is once, few, many or a size class.

size: once
V: TRBV6-5
J: TRBJ2-5
D: -
DNA: TGTGCCAGCAGTTACTCGTTCGCGGAGACCCAGTACTTC
CDR3: CASSYSFAETQYF

size: -
V: TRBV27
J: TRBJ1-2
D: -
DNA: TGTGCCAGCAAGACGGTGCCAGACACTAACTATGGCTACACCTTC
CDR3: CASKTVPDTNYGYTF

size: -
V: TRBV7-8
J: TRBJ1-4
D: -
DNA: TGTGCCAGCAGCGACCAGGCAACTAATGAAAAACTGTTTTTT
CDR3: CASSDQATNEKLFF

size: -
V: TRBV9
J: TRBJ2-1
D: -
DNA: TGTGCCAGCAGCCACAGCGGAGTATCCTACAATGAGCAGTTCTTC
CDR3: CASSHSGVSYNEQFF

size: -
V: TRBV11-2
J: TRBJ2-2
D: TRBD2
DNA: TGTGCCAGCAGCCCAATAGCGGGTCCGAACACCGGGGAGCTGTTTTTT
CDR3: CASSPIAGPNTGELFF

size: -
V: TRBV18
J: TRBJ2-7
D: -
DNA: TGTGCCAGCTCACCAAATTCGGGCGAGCAGTACTTC
CDR3: CASSPNSGEQYF

size: -
V: TRBV6-1
J: TRBJ2-5
D: -
DNA: TGTGCCAGCAGTGAAGGGCAGGGCAGGGAGACCCAGTACTTC
CDR3: CASSEGQGRETQYF

size: -
V: TRBV28
J: TRBJ2-1
D: TRBD2
DNA: TGTGCCAGCAGGGCCGGGACTAGCGCTTACAATGAGCAGTTCTTC
CDR3: CASRAGTSAYNEQFF

size: -
V: TRBV6-5
J: TRBJ2-7
D: -
DNA: TGTGCCAGCAGTTACACACCACTGGACTACGAGCAGTACTTC
CDR3: CASSYTPLDYEQYF

size: -
V: TRBV3-1/TRBV3-2
J: TRBJ1-1
D: -
DNA: TGTGCCAGCAGCCAGTTCAACTCGCCTACAGGGTTTGCCTCTGAAGCTTTCTTT
CDR3: CASSQFNSPTGFASEAFF

size: -
V: TRBV6-2/TRBV6-3
J: TRBJ2-7
D: -
DNA: TGTGCCAGCAGTTCCCTCCGGGCGGTCTCCTACGAGCAGTGCTTC
CDR3: CASSSLRAVSYEQCF

size: -
V: TRBV29-1
J: TRBJ1-1
D: TRBD1
DNA: TGCAGCGTTGAAGAAAACACCGGGACAGGGACCCACTCCACTGAAGCTTTCTTT
CDR3: CSVEENTGTGTHSTEAFF

size: once
V: TRBV10-3
J: TRBJ1-1
D: -
DNA: TGTGCCATCAGTGTGACAGGAATGAACACTGAAGCTTTCTTT
CDR3: CAISVTGMNTEAFF

size: -
V: TRBV28
J: TRBJ2-1
D: TRBD2
DNA: TGTGCCAGCAGTCCCCCTATAGGGACTAGCACACTTGAGCAGTTCTTC
CDR3: CASSPPIGTSTLEQFF

size: -
V: TRBV4-1
J: TRBJ1-3
D: -
DNA: TGCGCCAGCAGCCATCCGAAAGGGCAGGGCTTCGGTGGAAACACCATATATTTT
CDR3: CASSHPKGQGFGGNTIYF

size: -
V: TRBV2
J: TRBJ2-1
D: -
DNA: TGTGCCACCCAGACTAGTCCTTCCTACAATGAGCAGTTCTTC
CDR3: CATQTSPSYNEQFF

size: -
V: TRBV10-3
J: TRBJ2-1
D: -
DNA: TGTGCCATCAGCGAGGAGGGGGGCCCTACCTACAATGAGCAGTTCTTC
CDR3: CAISEEGGPTYNEQFF

size: -
V: TRBV28
J: TRBJ1-1
D: -
DNA: TGTGCCAGCAGACAGGGGAACACTGAAGCTTTCTTT
CDR3: CASRQGNTEAFF

size: -
V: TRBV9
J: TRBJ2-1
D: TRBD2
DNA: TGTGCCAGCAGCGTAGAGCTAGCGGTTACTAGTGAGCAGTTCTTC
CDR3: CASSVELAVTSEQFF

size: -
V: TRBV4-1
J: TRBJ1-2
D: TRBD1
DNA: TGCGCCAGCAGCCAAGAAAGGACAGGGGCGTTCCGTGGCTACACCTTC
CDR3: CASSQERTGAFRGYTF

size: -
V: TRBV15
J: TRBJ1-4
D: TRBD1
DNA: TGTGCCACCAGCAGACCGGGACAGAAGACTAATGAAAAACTGTTTTTT
CDR3: CATSRPGQKTNEKLFF

size: few
V: TRBV28
J: TRBJ2-7
D: -
DNA: TGTGCCAGCAGTTTTGTAAGGGGGAACTCCTACGAGCAGTACTTC
CDR3: CASSFVRGNSYEQYF

size: -
V: TRBV10-1
J: TRBJ2-3
D: TRBD2
DNA: TGCGCAGAGATAGAAGCGGGAGGGGGGACAGATACGCAGTATTTT
CDR3: CAEIEAGGGTDTQYF

size: few
V: TRBV5-4
J: TRBJ1-1
D: TRBD1
DNA: TGTGCCAGCAGCTCATTACAGGGGCAAGCTTTCTTT
CDR3: CASSSLQGQAFF

size: -
V: TRBV10-1
J: TRBJ2-2
D: TRBD1
DNA: TGCGCCAGTCAGGGGGCCTATGGGACCGGGGAGCTGTTTTTT
CDR3: CASQGAYGTGELFF

size: -
V: TRBV12-5
J: TRBJ2-7
D: -
DNA: TGTGCTAGTGGTTTGCACGGAGACGAGCAGTACTTC
CDR3: CASGLHGDEQYF

size: -
V: TRBV6-5
J: TRBJ2-7
D: TRBD1
DNA: TGTGCCAGCAGGTTAAACAGGGGGCGAGGGGAGCAGTACTTC
CDR3: CASRLNRGRGEQYF

size: -
V: TRBV27
J: TRBJ2-3
D: -
DNA: TGTGCCAGCAGCACCCGACTCCCCAGGGCGGATACGCAGTATTTT
CDR3: CASSTRLPRADTQYF

size: -
V: TRBV7-2
J: TRBJ2-1
D: -
DNA: TGTGCCAGCAGCTCCAGGGTGGGGGGCTACAATGAGCAGTTCTTC
CDR3: CASSSRVGGYNEQFF

size: -
V: TRBV21-1
J: TRBJ1-3
D: -
DNA: TGTGCCAGCAGCAAATCTGCCCCCGGACTGATCTTCTCTGGAAACACCATATATTTT
CDR3: CASSKSAPGLIFSGNTIYF

size: -
V: TRBV30
J: TRBJ1-6
D: TRBD1
DNA: TGTGCCTGGACCGGGACAGGGACGGGTTCACCCCTCCACTTT
CDR3: CAWTGTGTGSPLHF

size: -
V: TRBV28
J: TRBJ2-7
D: -
DNA: TGTGCCAGCAATAATGGGTGGCGGGAAACCTACGAGCAGTACTTC
CDR3: CASNNGWRETYEQYF

size: -
V: TRBV28
J: TRBJ2-7
D: -
DNA: TGTGCCAGCAGTTTAAGGGCTGGCGAGCAGTACTTC
CDR3: CASSLRAGEQYF

size: -
V: TRBV6-5
J: TRBJ2-6
D: -
DNA: TGTGCCAGCAGGGGCAAGGTTGCTGGGGCCAACGTCCTGACTTTC
CDR3: CASRGKVAGANVLTF

size: -
V: TRBV7-9
J: TRBJ1-2
D: -
DNA: TGTGCCAGCAGCCGTCTTCGGGGTCCAAACTATGGCTACACCTTC
CDR3: CASSRLRGPNYGYTF